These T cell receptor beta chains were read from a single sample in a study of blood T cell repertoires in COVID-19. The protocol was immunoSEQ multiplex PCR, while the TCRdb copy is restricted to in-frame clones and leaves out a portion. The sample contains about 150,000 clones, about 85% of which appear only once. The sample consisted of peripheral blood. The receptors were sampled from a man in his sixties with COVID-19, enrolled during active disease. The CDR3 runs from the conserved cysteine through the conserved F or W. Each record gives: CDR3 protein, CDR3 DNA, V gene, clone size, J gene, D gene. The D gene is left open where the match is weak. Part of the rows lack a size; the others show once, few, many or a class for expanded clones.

CASRGASTDTQYF TGTGCCAGCAGGGGGGCTAGCACAGATACGCAGTATTTT TRBV25-1 . TRBJ2-3 .
CASSITGNLGNEQFF TGTGCCAGCAGCATAACCGGGAACTTGGGCAATGAGCAGTTCTTC TRBV11-3 . TRBJ2-1 .
CASSPTVSEAFF TGTGCCAGCTCACCGACAGTCTCTGAAGCTTTCTTT TRBV18 few TRBJ1-1 .
CASSPGLAGLGDTQYF TGTGCCAGCTCACCAGGGCTAGCGGGGCTTGGAGATACGCAGTATTTT TRBV18 . TRBJ2-3 TRBD2
CASESRTYGYTF TGTGCCAGCGAGAGCAGGACTTATGGCTACACCTTC TRBV21-1 . TRBJ1-2 .
CASSYFGSGTPPYEQYF TGTGCCAGCAGTTACTTCGGATCCGGGACTCCTCCCTACGAGCAGTACTTC TRBV6-2/TRBV6-3 . TRBJ2-7 .
CASSFDREVWNQPQHF TGTGCCAGCAGCTTTGACAGGGAAGTTTGGAATCAGCCCCAGCATTTT TRBV7-8 . TRBJ1-5 TRBD1
CASSQVRLGGVNWDEQFF TGTGCCAGCAGCCAAGTCCGGTTGGGCGGGGTTAATTGGGATGAGCAGTTCTTC TRBV3-1/TRBV3-2 . TRBJ2-1 .
CASSIDRSTGGQPQHF TGTGCCAGTAGTATAGATCGCTCAACAGGGGGTCAGCCCCAGCATTTT TRBV19 . TRBJ1-5 TRBD1
CASSVEGQGNEKLFF TGTGCCAGCAGCGTAGAGGGACAGGGGAATGAAAAACTGTTTTTT TRBV9 . TRBJ1-4 TRBD1
CASSYPGLSGANVLTF TGTGCCAGCAGTTACCCGGGACTTTCTGGGGCCAACGTCCTGACTTTC TRBV6-2/TRBV6-3 . TRBJ2-6 .
CASSVQGAYGYTF TGTGCCAGCAGTGTACAGGGGGCGTATGGCTACACCTTC TRBV2 once TRBJ1-2 TRBD1
CASSPRTGVDTQYF TGTGCCAGCTCACCCCGGACAGGGGTGGATACGCAGTATTTT TRBV18 once TRBJ2-3 TRBD1
CASSPGTGLSNYGYTF TGTGCCAGCAGTCCCGGGACAGGGTTGTCTAACTATGGCTACACCTTC TRBV27 . TRBJ1-2 TRBD1
CASSPGHLSGNTIYF TGTGCCAGCTCACCAGGACACCTCTCTGGAAACACCATATATTTT TRBV18 . TRBJ1-3 .
CAWSLDRGLGQPQHF TGTGCCTGGAGCCTAGACAGGGGGCTAGGTCAGCCCCAGCATTTT TRBV30 once TRBJ1-5 TRBD1
CAWTPRAYNEQFF TGTGCCTGGACCCCCCGCGCCTACAATGAGCAGTTCTTC TRBV30 . TRBJ2-1 .
CASSRVRQETQYF TGTGCCAGCAGTCGTGTCAGGCAAGAGACCCAGTACTTC TRBV12-3/TRBV12-4 . TRBJ2-5 .
CASSLASSYEQYF TGTGCCAGCAGTTTGGCCAGTTCCTACGAGCAGTACTTC TRBV12-3/TRBV12-4 . TRBJ2-7 .
CAWSGGDTEAFF TGTGCCTGGAGTGGAGGAGACACTGAAGCTTTCTTT TRBV30 once TRBJ1-1 .
CASTNNHNSPLHF TGTGCCAGCACTAATAATCATAATTCACCCCTCCACTTT TRBV6-5 . TRBJ1-6 .
CASSLAQGASLAFF TGCGCCAGCAGCTTGGCGCAGGGGGCATCCTTAGCTTTCTTT TRBV5-1 . TRBJ1-1 TRBD1
CASSFSGYQETQYF TGTGCCAGCTCATTTTCCGGGTACCAAGAGACCCAGTACTTC TRBV18 . TRBJ2-5 .
CASGFGTSGRNEQFF TGTGCTAGTGGTTTCGGGACTAGCGGGCGCAATGAGCAGTTCTTC TRBV12-5 . TRBJ2-1 TRBD2
CASSRTTQETQYF TGTGCCAGCAGTCGGACTACCCAAGAGACCCAGTACTTC TRBV7-3 . TRBJ2-5 .
CASSLQGTTEAFF TGTGCCAGCTCATTACAGGGGACCACTGAAGCTTTCTTT TRBV18 few TRBJ1-1 TRBD1
CASSYAQGTGELFF TGTGCCAGCAGTTACGCCCAGGGGACCGGGGAGCTGTTTTTT TRBV6-2/TRBV6-3 few TRBJ2-2 .
CASSVLRTAEAFF TGTGCCAGCAGCGTCCTAAGAACCGCTGAAGCTTTCTTT TRBV14 . TRBJ1-1 .
CASSTSPGIQYF TGTGCCAGCAGCACCTCCCCCGGCATTCAGTACTTC TRBV7-9 . TRBJ2-4 .
CASSSGLAGGNEQFF TGTGCCAGCAGTTCAGGACTAGCGGGGGGCAATGAGCAGTTCTTC TRBV6-5 . TRBJ2-1 TRBD2
CASSPGDRDADTQYF TGCGCCAGCAGCCCCGGGGACAGGGATGCAGATACGCAGTATTTT TRBV4-3 . TRBJ2-3 TRBD1
CASNEGDGKETQYF TGTGCCAGCAACGAGGGGGACGGTAAAGAGACCCAGTACTTC TRBV6-5 . TRBJ2-5 .
CSAGPNRGANEKLFF TGCAGCGCCGGGCCCAACAGGGGTGCTAATGAAAAACTGTTTTTT TRBV29-1 . TRBJ1-4 TRBD1
CASSYSGGRTEAFF TGTGCCAGCAGTTACTCCGGGGGTAGGACTGAAGCTTTCTTT TRBV6-5 . TRBJ1-1 .
CASSLGSPGGSYEQYF TGTGCCAGCAGTTTGGGCTCCCCAGGGGGCTCCTACGAGCAGTACTTC TRBV27 . TRBJ2-7 TRBD1
CASGEGGGTEAFF TGTGCCAGCGGCGAGGGAGGTGGCACTGAAGCTTTCTTT TRBV19 . TRBJ1-1 .
CASTPRWETYNEQFF TGTGCCAGCACCCCGCGTTGGGAGACCTACAATGAGCAGTTCTTC TRBV4-2 . TRBJ2-1 .
CASSTQGFETGANVLTF TGTGCCAGCAGTACACAGGGGTTCGAGACTGGGGCCAACGTCCTGACTTTC TRBV6-2/TRBV6-3 . TRBJ2-6 TRBD1